This T cell receptor (beta chain) was sequenced for a study of T cell repertoires in cytomegalovirus infection. About the study: As its CMV epitopes, the study selected recently identified HLA-C-restricted and well-studied HLA-B-restricted targets. Study-wide results and caveats: Predominance within the ex vivo response was attributable to HLA-C-restricted CMV-specific TCR beta clonotypes.

This clonotype was seen many times. The antigen is undetermined. TCRdb reanalysed the reads using MiXCR and keeps one entry per CDR3 protein. This table holds approximately 590,000 distinct CDR3 sequences, approximately 40% found once. The TCR originated in a human donor in good health (CMV status not recorded). Some clones in this sample may be carry-over from other donors' samples. This specimen consisted of cultured PBMCs, obtained from culture after CMV antigen stimulation.

For the CDR3, the DNA is TGTGCCAGCAGCTCAGTGACTGGGCTTAGCAATCAGCCCCAGCATTTT. It codes for CASSSVTGLSNQPQHF. The rearrangement links TRBV7-8 to TRBJ1-5; D call uncertain. CDR1 and CDR2 from the germline V gene are SGHVS and FQNEAQ. Trimming took 4 bases from V and 0 from J, leaving 13 bases between them. CDR3 length equals 16 residues. The variable domain in full, with the rest retrieved from reference TRBV7-8 and TRBJ1-5, is GAGVSQSPRYKVAKRGQDVALRCDPISGHVSLFWYQQALGQGPEFLTYFQNEAQLDKSGLPSDRFFAERPEGSVSTLKIQRTQQEDSAVYLCASSSVTGLSNQPQHFGDGTRLSIL.